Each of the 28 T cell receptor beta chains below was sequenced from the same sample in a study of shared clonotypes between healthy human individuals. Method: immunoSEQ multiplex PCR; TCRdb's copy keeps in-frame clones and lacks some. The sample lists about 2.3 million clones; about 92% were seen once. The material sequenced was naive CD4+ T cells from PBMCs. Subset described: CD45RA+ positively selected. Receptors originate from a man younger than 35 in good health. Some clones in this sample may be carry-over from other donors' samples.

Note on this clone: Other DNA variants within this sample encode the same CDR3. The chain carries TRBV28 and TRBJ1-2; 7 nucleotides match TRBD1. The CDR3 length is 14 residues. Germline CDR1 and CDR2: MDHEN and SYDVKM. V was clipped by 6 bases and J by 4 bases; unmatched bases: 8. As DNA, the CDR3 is TGTGCCAGCAGCCGGGGACAGTCCGTCTATGGCTACACCTTC. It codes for CASSRGQSVYGYTF.

CDR3 coding DNA: TGCAGCGTTGAACGGCAGGGCATTCGATATGGCTACACCTTC. Residues: CSVERQGIRYGYTF. V usage is TRBV29-1 and J usage is TRBJ1-2, with D maybe TRBD1 (5 bases). V was pared by 2 bases and J by 5 bases, with 15 bases between. The CDR3 covers 14 residues. CDR1 SQVTM and CDR2 ANQGSEA come from the germline V gene. The full variable domain, with the rest looked up from reference TRBV29-1 and TRBJ1-2, is SAVISQKPSRDICQRGTSLTIQCQVDSQVTMMFWYRQQPGQSLTLIATANQGSEATYESGFVIDKFPISRPNLTFSTLTVSNMSPEDSSIYLCSVERQGIRYGYTFGSGTRLTVV.

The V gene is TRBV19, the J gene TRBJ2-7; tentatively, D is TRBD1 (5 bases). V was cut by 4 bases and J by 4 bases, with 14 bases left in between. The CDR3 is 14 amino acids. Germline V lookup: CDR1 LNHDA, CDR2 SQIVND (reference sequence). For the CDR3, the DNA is TGTGCCAGTAGTAACGCCGGCCAGGGATACGAGCAGTACTTC. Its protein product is CASSNAGQGYEQYF.

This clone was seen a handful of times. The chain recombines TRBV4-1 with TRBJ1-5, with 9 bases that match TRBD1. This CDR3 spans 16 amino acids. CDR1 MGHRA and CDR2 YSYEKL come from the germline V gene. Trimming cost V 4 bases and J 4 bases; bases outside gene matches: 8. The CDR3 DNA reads TGCGCCAGCAGCCGCACCGGGACAGGGTGGAATCAGCCCCAGCATTTT. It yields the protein CASSRTGTGWNQPQHF.

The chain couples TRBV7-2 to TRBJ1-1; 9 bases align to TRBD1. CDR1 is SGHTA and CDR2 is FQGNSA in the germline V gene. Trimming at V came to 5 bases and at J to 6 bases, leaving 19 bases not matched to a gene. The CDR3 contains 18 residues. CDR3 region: CASSLVRTGEFPWAEAFF. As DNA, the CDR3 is TGTGCCAGCAGCCTGGTCCGGACAGGGGAATTCCCATGGGCTGAAGCTTTCTTT.

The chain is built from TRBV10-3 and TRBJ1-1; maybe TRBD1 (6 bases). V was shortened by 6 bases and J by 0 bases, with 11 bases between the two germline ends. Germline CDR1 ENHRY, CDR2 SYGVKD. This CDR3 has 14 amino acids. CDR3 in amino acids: CAIRIGQLNTEAFF. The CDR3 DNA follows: TGTGCCATCAGGATAGGACAGCTGAACACTGAAGCTTTCTTT.

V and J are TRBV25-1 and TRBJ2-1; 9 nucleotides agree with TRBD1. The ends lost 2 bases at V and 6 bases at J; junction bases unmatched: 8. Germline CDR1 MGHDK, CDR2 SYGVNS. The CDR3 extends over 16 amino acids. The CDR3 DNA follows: TGTGCCAGCAGTGAACTAGGGACAGGGAGTGTCAATGAGCAGTTCTTC. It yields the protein CASSELGTGSVNEQFF. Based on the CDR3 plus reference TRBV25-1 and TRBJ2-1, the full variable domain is EADIYQTPRYLVIGTGKKITLECSQTMGHDKMYWYQQDPGMELHLIHYSYGVNSTEKGDLSSESTVSRIRTEHFPLTLESARPSHTSQYLCASSELGTGSVNEQFFGPGTRLTVL.

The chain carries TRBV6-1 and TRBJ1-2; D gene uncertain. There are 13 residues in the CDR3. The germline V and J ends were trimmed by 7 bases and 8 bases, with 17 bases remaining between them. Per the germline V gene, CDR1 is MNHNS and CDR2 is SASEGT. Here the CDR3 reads CASIPSQRTGYTF. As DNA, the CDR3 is TGTGCCAGCATCCCTTCCCAACGTACGGGCTACACCTTC.

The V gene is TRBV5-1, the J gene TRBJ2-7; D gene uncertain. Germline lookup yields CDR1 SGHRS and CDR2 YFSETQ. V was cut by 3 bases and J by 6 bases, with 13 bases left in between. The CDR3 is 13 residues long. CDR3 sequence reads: CASSSTPLGEQYF. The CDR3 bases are TGCGCCAGCAGCTCTACCCCCTTGGGCGAGCAGTACTTC.

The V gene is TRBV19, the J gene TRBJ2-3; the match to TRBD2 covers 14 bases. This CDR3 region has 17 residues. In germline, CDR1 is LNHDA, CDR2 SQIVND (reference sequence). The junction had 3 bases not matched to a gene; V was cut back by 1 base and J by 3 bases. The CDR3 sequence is CASSIGGTSGRTDTQYF. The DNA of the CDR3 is TGTGCCAGTAGTATAGGCGGGACTAGCGGGAGAACAGATACGCAGTATTTT.

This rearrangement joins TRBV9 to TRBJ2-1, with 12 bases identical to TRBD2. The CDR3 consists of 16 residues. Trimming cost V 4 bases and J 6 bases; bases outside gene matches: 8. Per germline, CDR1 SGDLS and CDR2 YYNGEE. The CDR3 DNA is TGTGCCAGCAGCATAATACTAGCGGGAGGTCGCAATGAGCAGTTCTTC. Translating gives CASSIILAGGRNEQFF.

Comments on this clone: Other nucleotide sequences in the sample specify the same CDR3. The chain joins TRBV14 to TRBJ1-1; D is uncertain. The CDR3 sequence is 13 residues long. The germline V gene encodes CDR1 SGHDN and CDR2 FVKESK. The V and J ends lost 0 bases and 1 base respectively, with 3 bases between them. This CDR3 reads CASSQETNTEAFF. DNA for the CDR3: TGTGCCAGCAGCCAAGAGACGAACACTGAAGCTTTCTTT.

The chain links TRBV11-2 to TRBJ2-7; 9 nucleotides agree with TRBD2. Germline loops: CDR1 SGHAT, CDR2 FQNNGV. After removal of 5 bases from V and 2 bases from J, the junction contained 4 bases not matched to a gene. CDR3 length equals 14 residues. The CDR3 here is CASSPQREAYEQYF. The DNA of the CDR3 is TGTGCCAGCAGCCCGCAGCGGGAGGCCTACGAGCAGTACTTC. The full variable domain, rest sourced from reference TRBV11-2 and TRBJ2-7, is EAGVAQSPRYKIIEKRQSVAFWCNPISGHATLYWYQQILGQGPKLLIQFQNNGVVDDSQLPKDRFSAERLKGVDSTLKIQPAKLEDSAVYLCASSPQREAYEQYFGPGTRLTVT.

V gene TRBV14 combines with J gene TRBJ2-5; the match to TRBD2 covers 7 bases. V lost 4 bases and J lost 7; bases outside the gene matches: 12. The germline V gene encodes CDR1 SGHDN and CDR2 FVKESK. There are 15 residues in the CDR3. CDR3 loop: CASSLGLQIFGTQYF. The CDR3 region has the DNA TGTGCCAGCAGCCTGGGACTACAAATCTTCGGGACCCAGTACTTC.

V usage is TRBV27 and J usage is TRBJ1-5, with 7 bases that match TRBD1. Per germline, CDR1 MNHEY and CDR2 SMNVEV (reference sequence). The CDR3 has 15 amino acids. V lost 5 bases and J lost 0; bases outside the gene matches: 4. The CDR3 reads CASSPGQSSNQPQHF. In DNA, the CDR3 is TGTGCCAGCAGTCCGGGACAGAGTAGCAATCAGCCCCAGCATTTT.

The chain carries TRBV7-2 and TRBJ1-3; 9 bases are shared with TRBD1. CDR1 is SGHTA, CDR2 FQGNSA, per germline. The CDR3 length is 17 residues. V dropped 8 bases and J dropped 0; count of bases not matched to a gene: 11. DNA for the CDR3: TGTGCCAGCCATCGGACAGGGGCCTCCCTCTCTGGAAACACCATATATTTT. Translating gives CASHRTGASLSGNTIYF.

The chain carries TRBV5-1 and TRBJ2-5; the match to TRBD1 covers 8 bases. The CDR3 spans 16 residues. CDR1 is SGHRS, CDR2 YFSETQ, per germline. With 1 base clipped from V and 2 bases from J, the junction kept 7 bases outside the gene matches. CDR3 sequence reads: CASSLSGQGLQETQYF. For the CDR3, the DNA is TGCGCCAGCAGCTTGTCAGGACAGGGCCTTCAAGAGACCCAGTACTTC.

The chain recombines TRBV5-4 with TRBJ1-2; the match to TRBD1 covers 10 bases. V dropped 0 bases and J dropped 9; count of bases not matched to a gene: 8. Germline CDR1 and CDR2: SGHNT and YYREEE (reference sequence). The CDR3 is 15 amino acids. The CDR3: CASSLAGQGVRSYTF. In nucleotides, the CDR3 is TGTGCCAGCAGCTTGGCTGGACAGGGGGTAAGGAGCTACACCTTC.

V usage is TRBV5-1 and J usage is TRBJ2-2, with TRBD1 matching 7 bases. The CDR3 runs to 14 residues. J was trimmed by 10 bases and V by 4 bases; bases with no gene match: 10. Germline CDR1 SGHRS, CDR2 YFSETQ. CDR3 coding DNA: TGCGCCAGCAGCCGAACAGGGGTAACAGCGGAGCTGTTTTTT. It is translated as CASSRTGVTAELFF.

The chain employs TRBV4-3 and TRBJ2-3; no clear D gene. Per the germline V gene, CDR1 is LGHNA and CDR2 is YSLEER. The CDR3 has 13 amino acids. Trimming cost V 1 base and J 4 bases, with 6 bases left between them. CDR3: CASSQALADTQYF. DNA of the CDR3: TGCGCCAGCAGCCAAGCTTTAGCAGATACGCAGTATTTT.

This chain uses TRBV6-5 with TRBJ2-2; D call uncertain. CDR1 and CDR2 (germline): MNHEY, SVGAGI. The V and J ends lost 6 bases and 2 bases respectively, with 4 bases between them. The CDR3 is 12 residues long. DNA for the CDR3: TGTGCCAGCAGCTCCAACACCGGGGAGCTGTTTTTT. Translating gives CASSSNTGELFF.

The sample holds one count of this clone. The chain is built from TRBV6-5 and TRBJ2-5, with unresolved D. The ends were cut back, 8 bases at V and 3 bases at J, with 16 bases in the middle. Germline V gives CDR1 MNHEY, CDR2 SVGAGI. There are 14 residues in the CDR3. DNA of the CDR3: TGTGCCAGCTTGACAAGGGCAGGAGAAGAGACCCAGTACTTC. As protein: CASLTRAGEETQYF.

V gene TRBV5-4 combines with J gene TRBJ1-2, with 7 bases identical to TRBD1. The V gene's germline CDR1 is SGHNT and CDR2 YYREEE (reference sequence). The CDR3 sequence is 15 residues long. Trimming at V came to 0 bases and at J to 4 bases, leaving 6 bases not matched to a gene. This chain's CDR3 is CASSLATGRSYGYTF. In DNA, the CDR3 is TGTGCCAGCAGCTTGGCGACAGGGAGGTCCTATGGCTACACCTTC.

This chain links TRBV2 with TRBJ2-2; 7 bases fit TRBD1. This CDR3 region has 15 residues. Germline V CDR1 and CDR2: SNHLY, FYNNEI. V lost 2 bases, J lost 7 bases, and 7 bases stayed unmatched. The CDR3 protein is CASSENQGVGGELFF. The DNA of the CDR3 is TGTGCCAGCAGTGAAAACCAGGGGGTTGGCGGGGAGCTGTTTTTT.

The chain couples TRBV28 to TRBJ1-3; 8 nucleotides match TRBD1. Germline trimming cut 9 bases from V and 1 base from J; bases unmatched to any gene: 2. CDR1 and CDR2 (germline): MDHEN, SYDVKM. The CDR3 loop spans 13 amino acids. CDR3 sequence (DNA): TGTGCCAGTAGACAGGGGTCTGGAAACACCATATATTTT. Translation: CASRQGSGNTIYF.

CDR3 sequence: CASSLAGAAKNIQYF. CDR3 in DNA: TGTGCCAGCAGCTTAGCTGGAGCAGCCAAAAACATTCAGTACTTC. This chain uses TRBV7-9 with TRBJ2-4; D ambiguous. The CDR3 is 15 residues long. Germline CDR1 reads SEHNR; CDR2 reads FQNEAQ (reference sequence). Trimming removed 0 bases from V and 0 bases from J, with 6 bases in between.

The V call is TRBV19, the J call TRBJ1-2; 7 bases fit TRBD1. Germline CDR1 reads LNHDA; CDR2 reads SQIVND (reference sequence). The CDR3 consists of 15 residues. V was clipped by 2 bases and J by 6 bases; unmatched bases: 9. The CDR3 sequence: CASSISGDRGDGYTF. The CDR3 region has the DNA TGTGCCAGTAGTATAAGCGGGGACAGAGGAGATGGCTACACCTTC.

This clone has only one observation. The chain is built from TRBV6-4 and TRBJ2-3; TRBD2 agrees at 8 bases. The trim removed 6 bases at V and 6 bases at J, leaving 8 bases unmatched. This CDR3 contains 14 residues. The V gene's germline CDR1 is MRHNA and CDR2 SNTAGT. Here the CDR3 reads CASSLAGRPDTQYF. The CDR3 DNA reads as TGTGCCAGCAGCCTAGCGGGCCGTCCGGATACGCAGTATTTT.